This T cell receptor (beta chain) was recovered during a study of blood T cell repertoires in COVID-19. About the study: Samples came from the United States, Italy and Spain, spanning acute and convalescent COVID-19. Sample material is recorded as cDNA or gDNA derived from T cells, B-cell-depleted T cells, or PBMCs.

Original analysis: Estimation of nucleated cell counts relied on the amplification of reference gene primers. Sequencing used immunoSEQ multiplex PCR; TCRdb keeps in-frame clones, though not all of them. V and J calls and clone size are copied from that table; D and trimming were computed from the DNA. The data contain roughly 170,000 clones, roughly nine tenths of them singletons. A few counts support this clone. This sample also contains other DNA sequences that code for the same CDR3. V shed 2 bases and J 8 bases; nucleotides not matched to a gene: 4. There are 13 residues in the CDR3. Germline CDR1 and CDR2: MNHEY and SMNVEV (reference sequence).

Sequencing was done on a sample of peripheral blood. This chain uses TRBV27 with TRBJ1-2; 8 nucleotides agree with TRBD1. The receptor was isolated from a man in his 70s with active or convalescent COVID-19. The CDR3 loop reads CASSLGQGDGYTF. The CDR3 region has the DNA TGTGCCAGCAGTTTAGGACAGGGTGACGGCTACACCTTC.